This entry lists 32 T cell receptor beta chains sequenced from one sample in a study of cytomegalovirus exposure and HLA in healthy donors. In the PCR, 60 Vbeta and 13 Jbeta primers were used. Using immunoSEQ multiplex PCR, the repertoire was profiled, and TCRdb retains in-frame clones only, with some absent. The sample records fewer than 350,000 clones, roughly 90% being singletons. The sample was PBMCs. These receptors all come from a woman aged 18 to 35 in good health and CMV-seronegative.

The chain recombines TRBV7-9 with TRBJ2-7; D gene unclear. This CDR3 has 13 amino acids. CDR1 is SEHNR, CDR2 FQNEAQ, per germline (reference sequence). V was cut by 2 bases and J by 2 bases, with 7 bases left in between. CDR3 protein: CASSLSGPYEQYF. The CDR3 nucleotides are TGTGCCAGCAGCTTATCTGGCCCCTACGAGCAGTACTTC.

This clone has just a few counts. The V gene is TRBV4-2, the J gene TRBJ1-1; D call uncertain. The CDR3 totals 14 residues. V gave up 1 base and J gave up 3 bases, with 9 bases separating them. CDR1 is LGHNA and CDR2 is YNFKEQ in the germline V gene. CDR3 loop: CASSQGEIHTEAFF. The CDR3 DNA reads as TGTGCCAGCAGCCAAGGAGAGATCCACACTGAAGCTTTCTTT.

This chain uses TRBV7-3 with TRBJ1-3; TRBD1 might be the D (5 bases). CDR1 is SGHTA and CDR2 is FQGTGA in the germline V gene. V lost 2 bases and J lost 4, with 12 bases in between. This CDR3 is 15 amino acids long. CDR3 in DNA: TGTGCCAGCAGCTTAGGTTCAGGGCTCGGAAACACCATATATTTT. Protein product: CASSLGSGLGNTIYF.

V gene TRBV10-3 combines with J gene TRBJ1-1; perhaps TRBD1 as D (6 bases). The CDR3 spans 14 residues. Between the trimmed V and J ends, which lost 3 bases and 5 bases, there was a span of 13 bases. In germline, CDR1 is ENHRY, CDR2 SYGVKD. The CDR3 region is CAISELGAKTEAFF. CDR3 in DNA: TGTGCCATCAGTGAATTGGGGGCAAAGACTGAAGCTTTCTTT.

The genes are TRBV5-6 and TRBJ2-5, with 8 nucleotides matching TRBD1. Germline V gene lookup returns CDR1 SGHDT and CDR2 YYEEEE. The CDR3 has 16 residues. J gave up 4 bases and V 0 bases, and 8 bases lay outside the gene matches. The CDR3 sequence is CASSLGAAGGGETQYF. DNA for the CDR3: TGTGCCAGCAGCTTGGGGGCGGCAGGGGGCGGAGAGACCCAGTACTTC.

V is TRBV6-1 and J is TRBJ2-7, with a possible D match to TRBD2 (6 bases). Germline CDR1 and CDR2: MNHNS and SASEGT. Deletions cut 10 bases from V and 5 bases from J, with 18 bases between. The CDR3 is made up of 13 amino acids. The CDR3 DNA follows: TGTGCCACCCTTGCTGGACTACGCAACGAGCAGTACTTC. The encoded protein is CATLAGLRNEQYF.

CDR3 sequence reads: CASSQVPVAGRETQYF. The CDR3 DNA reads TGCGCCAGCAGCCAAGTTCCAGTAGCGGGGCGGGAGACCCAGTACTTC. This chain uses TRBV4-1 with TRBJ2-5; TRBD2 matches 8 bases. There are 16 residues in the CDR3. With V trimmed by 1 base and J by 5 bases, 9 bases remained unmatched. CDR1 is MGHRA and CDR2 is YSYEKL in the germline V gene.

DNA for the CDR3: TGTGCCAGCAGCCCCCCTGGAGCGGCTACGGAGACCCAGTACTTC. This sequence encodes CASSPPGAATETQYF. The chain carries TRBV13 and TRBJ2-5; possibly TRBD2 for D (5 bases). CDR1 is PRHDT and CDR2 is FYEKMQ in the germline V gene (reference sequence). The CDR3 loop spans 15 amino acids. V lost 5 bases and J lost 5, with 18 bases in between.

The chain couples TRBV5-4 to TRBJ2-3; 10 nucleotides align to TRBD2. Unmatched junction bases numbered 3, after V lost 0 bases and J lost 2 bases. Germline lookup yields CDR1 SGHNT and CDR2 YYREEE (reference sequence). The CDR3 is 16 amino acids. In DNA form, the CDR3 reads TGTGCCAGCAGCTTGGTACTAGCGGGGCCCACAGATACGCAGTATTTT. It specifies CASSLVLAGPTDTQYF.

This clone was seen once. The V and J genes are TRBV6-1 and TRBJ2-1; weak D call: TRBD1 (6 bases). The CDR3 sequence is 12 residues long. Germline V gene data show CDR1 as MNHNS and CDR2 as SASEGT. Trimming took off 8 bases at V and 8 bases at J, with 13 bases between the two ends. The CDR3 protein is CASGRTVYEQFF. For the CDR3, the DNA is TGTGCCAGCGGACGGACAGTCTATGAGCAGTTCTTC.

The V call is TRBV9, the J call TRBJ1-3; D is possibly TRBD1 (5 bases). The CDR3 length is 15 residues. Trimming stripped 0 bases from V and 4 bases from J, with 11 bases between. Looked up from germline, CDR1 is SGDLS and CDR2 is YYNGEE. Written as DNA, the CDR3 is TGTGCCAGCAGCGTAGGCGGGGGTCAGGGAAACACCATATATTTT. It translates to CASSVGGGQGNTIYF. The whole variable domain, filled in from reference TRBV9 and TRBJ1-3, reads DSGVTQTPKHLITATGQRVTLRCSPRSGDLSVYWYQQSLDQGLQFLIQYYNGEERAKGNILERFSAQQFPDLHSELNLSSLELGDSALYFCASSVGGGQGNTIYFGEGSWLTVV.

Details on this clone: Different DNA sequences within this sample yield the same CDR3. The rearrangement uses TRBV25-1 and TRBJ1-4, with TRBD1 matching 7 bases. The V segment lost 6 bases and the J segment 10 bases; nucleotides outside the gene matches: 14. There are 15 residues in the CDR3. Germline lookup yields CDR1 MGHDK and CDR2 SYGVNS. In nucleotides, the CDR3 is TGTGCCAGCAGCGATACCCCCAGGGGGTTGGTAAAACTGTTTTTT. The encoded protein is CASSDTPRGLVKLFF.

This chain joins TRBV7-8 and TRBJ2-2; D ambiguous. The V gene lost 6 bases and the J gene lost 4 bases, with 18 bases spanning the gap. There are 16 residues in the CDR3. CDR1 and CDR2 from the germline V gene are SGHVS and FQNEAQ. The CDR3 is CASSQVGSLGTGELFF. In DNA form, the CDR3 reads TGTGCCAGCAGTCAGGTCGGCTCCCTGGGCACCGGGGAGCTGTTTTTT.

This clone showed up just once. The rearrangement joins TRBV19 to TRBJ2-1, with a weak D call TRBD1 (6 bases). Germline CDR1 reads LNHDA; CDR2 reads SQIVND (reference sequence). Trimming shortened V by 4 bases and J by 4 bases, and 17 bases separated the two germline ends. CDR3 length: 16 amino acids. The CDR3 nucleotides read TGTGCCAGTAGTACCCCAGACAGGTACCCTTACAATGAGCAGTTCTTC. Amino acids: CASSTPDRYPYNEQFF.

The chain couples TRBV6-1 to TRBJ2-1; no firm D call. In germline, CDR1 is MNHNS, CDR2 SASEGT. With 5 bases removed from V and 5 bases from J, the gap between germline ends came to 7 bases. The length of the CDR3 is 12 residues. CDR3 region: CASSQVNNEQFF. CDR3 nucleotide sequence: TGTGCCAGCAGTCAAGTAAACAATGAGCAGTTCTTC.

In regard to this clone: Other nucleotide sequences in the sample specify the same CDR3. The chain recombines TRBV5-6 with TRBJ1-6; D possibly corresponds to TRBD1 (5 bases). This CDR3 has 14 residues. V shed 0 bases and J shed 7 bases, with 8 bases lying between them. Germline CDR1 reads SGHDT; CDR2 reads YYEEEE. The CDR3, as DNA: TGTGCCAGCAGCTTGGCGGGGGGAAATTCACCCCTCCACTTT. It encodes CASSLAGGNSPLHF.

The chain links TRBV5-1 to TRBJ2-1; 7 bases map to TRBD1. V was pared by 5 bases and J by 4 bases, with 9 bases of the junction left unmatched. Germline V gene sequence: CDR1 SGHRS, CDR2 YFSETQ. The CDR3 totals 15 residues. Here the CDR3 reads CASRERGGSYNEQFF. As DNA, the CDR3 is TGCGCCAGCAGAGAACGAGGGGGCTCGTACAATGAGCAGTTCTTC. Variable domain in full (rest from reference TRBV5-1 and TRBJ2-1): KAGVTQTPRYLIKTRGQQVTLSCSPISGHRSVSWYQQTPGQGLQFLFEYFSETQRNKGNFPGRFSGRQFSNSRSEMNVSTLELGDSALYLCASRERGGSYNEQFFGPGTRLTVL.

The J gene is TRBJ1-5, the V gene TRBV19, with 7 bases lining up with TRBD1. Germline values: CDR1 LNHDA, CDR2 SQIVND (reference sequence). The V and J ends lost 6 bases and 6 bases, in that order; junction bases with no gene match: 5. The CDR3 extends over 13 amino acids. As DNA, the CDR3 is TGTGCCAGTAGGAAGACAGGGATTCAGCCCCAGCATTTT. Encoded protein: CASRKTGIQPQHF.

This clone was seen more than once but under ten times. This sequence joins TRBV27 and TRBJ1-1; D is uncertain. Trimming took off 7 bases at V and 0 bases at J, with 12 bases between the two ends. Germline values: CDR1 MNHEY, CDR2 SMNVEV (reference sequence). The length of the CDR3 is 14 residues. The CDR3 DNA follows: TGTGCCAGCACCCGAGGAAACATGAACACTGAAGCTTTCTTT. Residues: CASTRGNMNTEAFF.

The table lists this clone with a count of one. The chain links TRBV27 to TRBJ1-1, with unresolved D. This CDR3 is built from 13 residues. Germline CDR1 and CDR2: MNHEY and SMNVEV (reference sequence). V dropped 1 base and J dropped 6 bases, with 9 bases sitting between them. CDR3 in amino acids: CASSLFEGSEAFF. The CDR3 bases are TGTGCCAGCAGTTTATTTGAGGGATCTGAAGCTTTCTTT.

The chain's CDR3 is CASSESSRTEAFF. In DNA form, the CDR3 reads TGCGCCAGCAGTGAGTCATCACGGACTGAAGCTTTCTTT. The chain uses TRBV10-1 and TRBJ1-1; D not resolved. The germline gives CDR1 WNHNN, CDR2 SYGVQD (reference sequence). This CDR3 comprises 13 residues. The V end was cut by 0 bases, the J end by 5 bases, with 7 bases between.

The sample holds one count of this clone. The CDR3 DNA follows: TGCGCCAGCAGCCAACTAGCTGGGCACCCAGATACGCAGTATTTT. Its protein product is CASSQLAGHPDTQYF. This rearrangement joins TRBV4-1 to TRBJ2-3, with D possibly TRBD2 on 5 matching bases. Germline-derived CDR1 and CDR2 are MGHRA and YSYEKL. V dropped 2 bases and J dropped 4 bases, with 13 bases sitting between them. This CDR3 has 15 residues.

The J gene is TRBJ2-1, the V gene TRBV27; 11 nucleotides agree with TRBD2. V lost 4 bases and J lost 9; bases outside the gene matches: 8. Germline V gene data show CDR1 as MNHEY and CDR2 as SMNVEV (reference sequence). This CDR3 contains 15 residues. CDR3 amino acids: CASSSGLAVWGEQFF. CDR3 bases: TGTGCCAGCAGTTCGGGACTAGCGGTATGGGGTGAGCAGTTCTTC.

Here the CDR3 reads CSVESGYREKLFF. The CDR3 nucleotides are TGCAGCGTTGAGTCGGGATATCGCGAAAAACTGTTTTTT. This chain connects TRBV29-1 to TRBJ1-4; D not resolved. Looked up from germline, CDR1 is SQVTM and CDR2 is ANQGSEA. This CDR3 region has 13 residues. Trimming shortened V by 3 bases and J by 8 bases, and 13 bases separated the two germline ends. Filled out from reference TRBV29-1 and TRBJ1-4, the complete variable domain reads SAVISQKPSRDICQRGTSLTIQCQVDSQVTMMFWYRQQPGQSLTLIATANQGSEATYESGFVIDKFPISRPNLTFSTLTVSNMSPEDSSIYLCSVESGYREKLFFGSGTQLSVL.

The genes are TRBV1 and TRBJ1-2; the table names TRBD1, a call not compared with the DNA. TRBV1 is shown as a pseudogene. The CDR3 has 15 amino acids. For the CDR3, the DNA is TGCACCAGCAGCCAAGATGAGCCAGGGGGTTGTGGCTACACCTTC. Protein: CTSSQDEPGGCGYTF.

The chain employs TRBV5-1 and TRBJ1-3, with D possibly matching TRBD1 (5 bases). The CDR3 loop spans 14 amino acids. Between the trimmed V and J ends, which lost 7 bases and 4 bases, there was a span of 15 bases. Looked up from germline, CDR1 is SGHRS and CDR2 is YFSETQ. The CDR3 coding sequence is TGCGCCAGCCAACGCGGGACGGACGGAAACACCATATATTTT. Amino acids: CASQRGTDGNTIYF.

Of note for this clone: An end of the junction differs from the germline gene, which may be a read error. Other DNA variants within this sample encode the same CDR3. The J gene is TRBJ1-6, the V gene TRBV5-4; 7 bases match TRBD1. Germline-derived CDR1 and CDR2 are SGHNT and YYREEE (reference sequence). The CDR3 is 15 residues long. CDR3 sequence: CASSFERDSNSPLHF. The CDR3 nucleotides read TGCGCCAGCAGCTTCGAACGGGACAGTAATTCACCCCTCCACTTT.

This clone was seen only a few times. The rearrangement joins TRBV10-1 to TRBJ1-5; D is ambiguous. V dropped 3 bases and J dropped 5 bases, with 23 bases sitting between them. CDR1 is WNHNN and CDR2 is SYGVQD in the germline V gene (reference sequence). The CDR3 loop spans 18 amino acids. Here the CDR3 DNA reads TGCGCCAGCAGTGAAAGGTTGTGGGCCGGAACGACCTATCAGCCCCAGCATTTT. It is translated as CASSERLWAGTTYQPQHF.

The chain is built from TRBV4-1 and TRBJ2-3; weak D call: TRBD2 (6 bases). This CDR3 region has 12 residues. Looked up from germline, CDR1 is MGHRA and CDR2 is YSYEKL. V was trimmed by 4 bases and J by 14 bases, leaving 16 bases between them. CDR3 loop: CASSPGTPGLYF. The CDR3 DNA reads TGCGCCAGCAGCCCAGGGACTCCCGGGCTGTATTTT.

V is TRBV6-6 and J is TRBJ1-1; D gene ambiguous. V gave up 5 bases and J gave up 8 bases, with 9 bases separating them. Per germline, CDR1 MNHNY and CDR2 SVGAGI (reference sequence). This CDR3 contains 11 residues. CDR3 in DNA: TGTGCCAGCAGTCCACAGTTAGAAGCTTTCTTT. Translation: CASSPQLEAFF.

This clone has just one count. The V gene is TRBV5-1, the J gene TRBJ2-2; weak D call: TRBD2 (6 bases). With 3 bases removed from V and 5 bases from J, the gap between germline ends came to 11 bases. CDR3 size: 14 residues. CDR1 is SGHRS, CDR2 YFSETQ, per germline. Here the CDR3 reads CASSWQTSTGELFF. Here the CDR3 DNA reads TGCGCCAGCAGCTGGCAGACTAGTACCGGGGAGCTGTTTTTT.

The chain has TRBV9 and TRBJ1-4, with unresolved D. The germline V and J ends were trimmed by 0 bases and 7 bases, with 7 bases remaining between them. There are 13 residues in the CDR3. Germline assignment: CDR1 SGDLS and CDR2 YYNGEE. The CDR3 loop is CASSVVPGEKLFF. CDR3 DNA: TGTGCCAGCAGCGTAGTACCAGGTGAAAAACTGTTTTTT.